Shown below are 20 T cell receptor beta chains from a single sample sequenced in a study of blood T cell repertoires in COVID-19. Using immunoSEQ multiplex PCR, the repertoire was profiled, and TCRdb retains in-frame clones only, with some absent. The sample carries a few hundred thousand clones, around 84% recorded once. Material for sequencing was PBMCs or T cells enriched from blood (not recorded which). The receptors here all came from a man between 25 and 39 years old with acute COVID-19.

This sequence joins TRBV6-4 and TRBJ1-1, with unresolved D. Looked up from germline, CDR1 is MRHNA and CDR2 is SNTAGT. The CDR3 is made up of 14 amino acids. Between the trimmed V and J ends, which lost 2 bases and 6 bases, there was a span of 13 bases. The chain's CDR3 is CASSDGTAQAEAFF. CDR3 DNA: TGTGCCAGCAGTGACGGTACTGCTCAGGCTGAAGCTTTCTTT.

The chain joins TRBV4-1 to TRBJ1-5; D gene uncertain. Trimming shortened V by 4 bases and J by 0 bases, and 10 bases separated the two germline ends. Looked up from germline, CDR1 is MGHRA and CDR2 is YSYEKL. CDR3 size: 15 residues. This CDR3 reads CASSLGENSNQPQHF. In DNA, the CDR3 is TGCGCCAGCAGCCTAGGAGAAAATAGCAATCAGCCCCAGCATTTT.

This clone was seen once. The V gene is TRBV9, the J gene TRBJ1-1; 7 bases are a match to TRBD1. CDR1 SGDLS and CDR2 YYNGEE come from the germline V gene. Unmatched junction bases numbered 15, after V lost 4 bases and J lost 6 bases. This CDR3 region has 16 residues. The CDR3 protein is CASSSGTDAGVSEAFF. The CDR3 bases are TGTGCCAGCAGCTCGGGGACAGATGCTGGAGTTTCTGAAGCTTTCTTT.

The CDR3 spells CASSLLSGGRSPLHF. CDR3 in DNA: TGTGCCAGTAGCCTGCTTAGCGGTGGGCGGTCACCCCTCCACTTT. This chain connects TRBV19 to TRBJ1-6, with D uncertain. Germline-derived CDR1 and CDR2 are LNHDA and SQIVND (reference sequence). V was shortened by 6 bases and J by 10 bases, with 19 bases between the two germline ends. The CDR3 loop spans 15 amino acids.

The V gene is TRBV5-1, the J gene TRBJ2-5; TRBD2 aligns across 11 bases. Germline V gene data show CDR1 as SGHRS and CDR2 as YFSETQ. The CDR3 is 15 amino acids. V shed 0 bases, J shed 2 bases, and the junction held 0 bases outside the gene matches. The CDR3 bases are TGCGCCAGCAGCTTGGTAGCGGGGGGGCAAGAGACCCAGTACTTC. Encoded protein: CASSLVAGGQETQYF. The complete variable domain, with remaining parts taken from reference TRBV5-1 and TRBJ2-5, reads KAGVTQTPRYLIKTRGQQVTLSCSPISGHRSVSWYQQTPGQGLQFLFEYFSETQRNKGNFPGRFSGRQFSNSRSEMNVSTLELGDSALYLCASSLVAGGQETQYFGPGTRLLVL.

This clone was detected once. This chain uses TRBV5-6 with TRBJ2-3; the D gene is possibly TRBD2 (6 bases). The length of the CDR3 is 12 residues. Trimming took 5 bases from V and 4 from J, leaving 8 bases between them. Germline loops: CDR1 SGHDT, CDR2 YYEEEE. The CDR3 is CASRTGADTQYF. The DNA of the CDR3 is TGTGCCAGCAGAACGGGGGCAGATACGCAGTATTTT.

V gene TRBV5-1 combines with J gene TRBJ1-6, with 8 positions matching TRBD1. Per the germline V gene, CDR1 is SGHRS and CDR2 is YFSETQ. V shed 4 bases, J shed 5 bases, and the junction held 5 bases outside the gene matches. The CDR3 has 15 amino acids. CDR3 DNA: TGCGCCAGCAGCCCCGACAGGGGCCATAATTCACCCCTCCACTTT. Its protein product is CASSPDRGHNSPLHF.

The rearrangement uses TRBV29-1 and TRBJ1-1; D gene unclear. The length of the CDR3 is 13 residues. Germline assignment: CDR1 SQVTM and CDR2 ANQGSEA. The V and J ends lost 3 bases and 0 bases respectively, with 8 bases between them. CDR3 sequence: CSVDGRMNTEAFF. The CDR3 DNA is TGCAGCGTTGATGGGAGGATGAACACTGAAGCTTTCTTT.

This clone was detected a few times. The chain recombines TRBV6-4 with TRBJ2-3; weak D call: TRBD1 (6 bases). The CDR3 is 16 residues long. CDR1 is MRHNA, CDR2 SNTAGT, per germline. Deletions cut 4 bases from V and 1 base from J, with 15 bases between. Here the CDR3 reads CASSGARPGGTDTQYF. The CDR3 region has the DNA TGTGCCAGCAGTGGGGCGCGGCCAGGGGGCACAGATACGCAGTATTTT.

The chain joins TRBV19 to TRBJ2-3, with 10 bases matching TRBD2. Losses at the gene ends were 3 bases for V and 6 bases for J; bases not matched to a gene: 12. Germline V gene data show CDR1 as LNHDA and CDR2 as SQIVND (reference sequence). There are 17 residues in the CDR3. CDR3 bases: TGTGCCAGTAGTATTTACCCTAGCGGGGGCCGTAGTGATACGCAGTATTTT. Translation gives CASSIYPSGGRSDTQYF.

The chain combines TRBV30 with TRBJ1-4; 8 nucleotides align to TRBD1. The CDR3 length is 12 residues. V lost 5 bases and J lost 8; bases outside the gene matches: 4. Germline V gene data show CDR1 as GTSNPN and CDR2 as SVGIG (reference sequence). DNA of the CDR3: TGTGCCTGGGGTGGACAGGGCGAAAAACTGTTTTTT. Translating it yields CAWGGQGEKLFF. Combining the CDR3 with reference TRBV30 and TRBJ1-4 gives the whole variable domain SQTIHQWPATLVQPVGSPLSLECTVEGTSNPNLYWYRQAAGRGLQLLFYSVGIGQISSEVPQNLSASRPQDRQFILSSKKLLLSDSGFYLCAWGGQGEKLFFGSGTQLSVL.

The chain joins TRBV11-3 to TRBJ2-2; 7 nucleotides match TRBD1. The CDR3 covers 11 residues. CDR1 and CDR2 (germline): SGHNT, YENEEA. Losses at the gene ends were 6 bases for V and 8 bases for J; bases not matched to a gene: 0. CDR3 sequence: CASRQGGELFF. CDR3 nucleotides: TGTGCCAGCAGACAGGGGGGGGAGCTGTTTTTT.

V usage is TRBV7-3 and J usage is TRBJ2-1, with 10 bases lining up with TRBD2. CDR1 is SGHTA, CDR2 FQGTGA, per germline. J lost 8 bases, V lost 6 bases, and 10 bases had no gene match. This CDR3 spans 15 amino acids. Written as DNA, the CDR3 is TGTGCCAGCAGTTTGGGGCTAGCGGGAGTCGATGAGCAGTTCTTC. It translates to CASSLGLAGVDEQFF.

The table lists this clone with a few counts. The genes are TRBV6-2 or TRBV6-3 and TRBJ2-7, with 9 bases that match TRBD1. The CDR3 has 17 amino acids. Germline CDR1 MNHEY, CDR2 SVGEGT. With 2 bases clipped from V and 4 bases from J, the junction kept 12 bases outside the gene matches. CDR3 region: CASSYTLGQGKHYEQYV. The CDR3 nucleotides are TGTGCCAGCAGTTACACCCTTGGACAGGGGAAACATTACGAGCAGTACGTC.

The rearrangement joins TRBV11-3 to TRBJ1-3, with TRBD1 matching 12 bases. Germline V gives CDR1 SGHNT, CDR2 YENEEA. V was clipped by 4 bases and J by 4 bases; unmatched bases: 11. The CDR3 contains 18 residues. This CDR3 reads CASSYRDRGLTHGNTIYF. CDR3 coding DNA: TGTGCCAGCAGCTACCGGGACAGGGGGCTTACGCACGGAAACACCATATATTTT.

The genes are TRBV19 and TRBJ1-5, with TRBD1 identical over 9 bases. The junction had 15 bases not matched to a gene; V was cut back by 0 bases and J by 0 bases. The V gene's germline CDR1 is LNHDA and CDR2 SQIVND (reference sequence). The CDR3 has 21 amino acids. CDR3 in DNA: TGTGCCAGTAGTATAGATTCTCTAGGGACAGGGCGCTTTGATAGCAATCAGCCCCAGCATTTT. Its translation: CASSIDSLGTGRFDSNQPQHF. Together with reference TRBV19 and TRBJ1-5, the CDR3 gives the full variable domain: DGGITQSPKYLFRKEGQNVTLSCEQNLNHDAMYWYRQDPGQGLRLIYYSQIVNDFQKGDIAEGYSVSREKKESFPLTVTSAQKNPTAFYLCASSIDSLGTGRFDSNQPQHFGDGTRLSIL.

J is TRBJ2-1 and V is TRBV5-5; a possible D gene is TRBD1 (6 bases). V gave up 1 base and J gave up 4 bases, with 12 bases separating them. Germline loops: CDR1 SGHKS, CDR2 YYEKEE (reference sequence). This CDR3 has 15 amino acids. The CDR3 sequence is CASSLTGSEYNEQFF. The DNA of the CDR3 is TGTGCCAGCAGCTTGACAGGGTCGGAATACAATGAGCAGTTCTTC.

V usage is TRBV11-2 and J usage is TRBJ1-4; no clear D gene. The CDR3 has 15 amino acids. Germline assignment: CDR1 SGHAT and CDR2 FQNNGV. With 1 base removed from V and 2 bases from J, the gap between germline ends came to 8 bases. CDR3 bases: TGTGCCAGCAGCTTAGGAATACACACTAATGAAAAACTGTTTTTT. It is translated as CASSLGIHTNEKLFF.

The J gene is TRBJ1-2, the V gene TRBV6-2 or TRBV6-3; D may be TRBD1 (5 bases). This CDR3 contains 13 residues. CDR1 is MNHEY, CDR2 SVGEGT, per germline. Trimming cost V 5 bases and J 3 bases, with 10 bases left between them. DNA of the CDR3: TGTGCCAGCAGTCTCATAGGGGACTATGGCTACACCTTC. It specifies CASSLIGDYGYTF.

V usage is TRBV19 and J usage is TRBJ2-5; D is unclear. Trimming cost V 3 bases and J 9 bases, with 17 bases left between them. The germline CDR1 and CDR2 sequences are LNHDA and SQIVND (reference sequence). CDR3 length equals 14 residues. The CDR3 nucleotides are TGTGCCAGTAGTATCGTTGCCTCCAGAATGGCCCAGTACTTC. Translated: CASSIVASRMAQYF.